Following are 8 T cell receptor beta chains from one sample sequenced in a study of T-cell reconstitution after alpha-beta-depleted transplantation in children. A TCRbeta library incorporating unique molecular identifiers was prepared. TCRdb reanalysed the PCR reads using MiXCR and keeps one entry per CDR3 protein. The sample includes some 500,000 distinct CDR3 sequences, around 16% seen only once; the top ten take more than 2.5%. The sample here was PBMCs from the stem cell graft donor, taken from the stem cell graft. These receptors originate from a human donor who donated a stem cell graft to a child with acute lymphoblastic leukemia.

The chain links TRBV10-2 to TRBJ2-5; 7 bases are shared with TRBD1. This CDR3 spans 17 amino acids. Germline assignment: CDR1 WSHSY and CDR2 SAAADI. J lost 5 bases, V lost 4 bases, and 16 bases had no gene match. CDR3 region: CASSGILETGAPETQYF. DNA for the CDR3: TGCGCCAGCAGTGGGATACTTGAAACAGGGGCCCCCGAGACCCAGTACTTC.

In its sample, this clonotype was seen a few times. This rearrangement joins TRBV27 to TRBJ2-5; 8 bases are a match to TRBD1. V dropped 4 bases and J dropped 4; count of bases not matched to a gene: 8. Per the germline V gene, CDR1 is MNHEY and CDR2 is SMNVEV (reference sequence). This CDR3 is 15 amino acids long. For the CDR3, the DNA is TGTGCCAGCAGTTATTTCAGGGGGCATGGAGAGACCCAGTACTTC. This gives the protein CASSYFRGHGETQYF.

This clonotype was counted many times. J is TRBJ2-1 and V is TRBV27, with no clear D. The length of the CDR3 is 11 residues. The germline CDR1 and CDR2 sequences are MNHEY and SMNVEV (reference sequence). Trimming stripped 1 base from V and 10 bases from J, with 5 bases between. CDR3 sequence: CASSLYGEQFF. Here the CDR3 DNA reads TGTGCCAGCAGTTTATATGGGGAGCAGTTCTTC.

Turning to this clonotype: One end of the junction is discordant with germline, which a read error may explain. The chain is built from TRBV9 and TRBJ2-1; D ambiguous. Per germline, CDR1 SGDLS and CDR2 YYNGEE. The CDR3 spans 12 residues. The CDR3 DNA is TGTGCCAGCAGCGTAAACGACAATAAGCAGTTCTTC. The encoded protein is CASSVNDNKQFF.

This chain joins TRBV4-1 and TRBJ2-7; the match to TRBD2 covers 7 bases. The CDR3 sequence is 16 residues long. Germline V gives CDR1 MGHRA, CDR2 YSYEKL. Losses at the gene ends were 1 base for V and 3 bases for J; bases not matched to a gene: 9. CDR3 protein: CASSQGRSSGLYEQYF. The CDR3 DNA is TGCGCCAGCAGCCAAGGACGGTCTAGCGGCCTCTACGAGCAGTACTTC.

V and J are TRBV5-1 and TRBJ1-1; 8 bases line up with TRBD1. The CDR3 sequence is 14 residues long. Germline V gene data show CDR1 as SGHRS and CDR2 as YFSETQ. Trimming removed 6 bases from V and 4 bases from J; junction bases left unmatched: 8. The chain's CDR3 is CASTPGQGGTEAFF. The CDR3 coding sequence is TGCGCCAGCACCCCCGGACAGGGAGGCACTGAAGCTTTCTTT.

This clonotype turned up a few times. The CDR3 coding sequence is TGTGCCAGCAGCCAAGATAACGGCGGGACGTACAATGAGCAGTTCTTC. Encoded protein: CASSQDNGGTYNEQFF. The V and J genes are TRBV3-1 and TRBJ2-1; the D gene is possibly TRBD2 (6 bases). The CDR3 runs to 16 residues. The V end lost 0 bases, the J end lost 4 bases, and 13 bases lay between the germline ends. Germline CDR1 LGHDT, CDR2 YNNKEL (reference sequence).

The chain links TRBV7-9 to TRBJ2-3; 9 bases fit TRBD2. With V trimmed by 5 bases and J by 7 bases, 13 bases remained unmatched. Germline CDR1 reads SEHNR; CDR2 reads FQNEAQ (reference sequence). This CDR3 spans 16 amino acids. The CDR3 DNA is TGTGCCAGCAGCCCCTCTCTGGGACTAGCAAGTAATACGCAGTATTTT. Translation gives CASSPSLGLASNTQYF.